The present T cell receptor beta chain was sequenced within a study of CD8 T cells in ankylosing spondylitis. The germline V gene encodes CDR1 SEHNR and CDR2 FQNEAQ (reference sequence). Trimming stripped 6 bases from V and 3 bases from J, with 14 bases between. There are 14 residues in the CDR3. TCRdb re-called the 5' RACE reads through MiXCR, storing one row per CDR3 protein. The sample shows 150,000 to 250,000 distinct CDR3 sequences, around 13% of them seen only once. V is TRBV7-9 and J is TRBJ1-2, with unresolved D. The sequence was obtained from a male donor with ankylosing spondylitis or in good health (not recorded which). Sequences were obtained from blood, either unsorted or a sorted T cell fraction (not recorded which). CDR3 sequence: CASSLGSDYYGYTF. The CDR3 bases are TGTGCCAGCAGTTTGGGCAGCGATTACTATGGCTACACCTTC.